The 32 T cell receptor beta chains listed next were all sequenced from one sample in a study of cytomegalovirus exposure and HLA in healthy donors. With 60 Vbeta and 13 Jbeta primers, the PCR was carried out. The protocol was immunoSEQ multiplex PCR, while the TCRdb copy is restricted to in-frame clones and leaves out a portion. This sample has about 140,000 clones, with under 70% found just once. Specimen: PBMCs. The receptor set was obtained from a woman aged 60-70 years in good health and CMV-seronegative.

This clone was counted a few times. The CDR3 loop reads CASSLSQGGEQYF. DNA for the CDR3: TGTGCCAGCAGTTTGTCTCAGGGGGGCGAGCAGTACTTC. This chain uses TRBV27 with TRBJ2-7, with D perhaps TRBD1 (7 bases). CDR3 size: 13 residues. V was cut by 3 bases and J by 6 bases, with 12 bases left in between. Germline lookup yields CDR1 MNHEY and CDR2 SMNVEV (reference sequence).

The chain uses TRBV11-1 and TRBJ1-1; D unclear. The CDR3 has 14 residues. Trimming pared 2 bases from V and 5 bases from J, leaving 12 bases between. The germline CDR1 and CDR2 sequences are SGHAT and FQDESV (reference sequence). CDR3 nucleotides: TGTGCCAGCAGCTTATCGGGGTGGAGGACTGAAGCTTTCTTT. Its protein product is CASSLSGWRTEAFF.

The chain recombines TRBV28 with TRBJ2-3; 12 nucleotides line up with TRBD2. Germline loops: CDR1 MDHEN, CDR2 SYDVKM. V lost 6 bases, J lost 4 bases, and 8 bases stayed unmatched. The CDR3 runs 16 residues. In nucleotides, the CDR3 is TGTGCCAGCAGGGACGGACTAGCGGGAATCTCAGATACGCAGTATTTT. It yields the protein CASRDGLAGISDTQYF.

J is TRBJ1-5 and V is TRBV19; 7 bases are a match to TRBD1. From germline, CDR1 is LNHDA and CDR2 SQIVND (reference sequence). Trimming at V came to 3 bases and at J to 7 bases, leaving 6 bases not matched to a gene. The CDR3 totals 14 residues. This CDR3 is CASSITGAGQPQHF. The DNA of the CDR3 is TGTGCCAGTAGTATCACAGGGGCAGGGCAGCCCCAGCATTTT. Full variable domain (outside the CDR3, taken from reference TRBV19 and TRBJ1-5): DGGITQSPKYLFRKEGQNVTLSCEQNLNHDAMYWYRQDPGQGLRLIYYSQIVNDFQKGDIAEGYSVSREKKESFPLTVTSAQKNPTAFYLCASSITGAGQPQHFGDGTRLSIL.

The rearrangement links TRBV5-1 to TRBJ2-1; the match to TRBD2 covers 11 bases. Unmatched junction bases numbered 5, after V lost 2 bases and J lost 4 bases. Germline CDR1 and CDR2: SGHRS and YFSETQ. The CDR3 has 16 amino acids. For the CDR3, the DNA is TGCGCCAGCAGCTTCCTAGCGGGGGGCCCTTACAATGAGCAGTTCTTC. Amino acid sequence: CASSFLAGGPYNEQFF.

The V gene is TRBV15, the J gene TRBJ2-5; 8 nucleotides align to TRBD2. The V gene's germline CDR1 is LNHNV and CDR2 YYDKDF (reference sequence). The CDR3 has 16 residues. J gave up 4 bases and V 1 base, and 8 bases lay outside the gene matches. CDR3 bases: TGTGCCACCAGCAGAGTTTCAGCGGGGGCAGGAGAGACCCAGTACTTC. It encodes CATSRVSAGAGETQYF.

This clone is judged medium-sized (0.01 to 0.1%). CDR3 nucleotide sequence: TGTGCCAGCAGGACGGGACAGTGGAACTCCTACGAGCAGTACTTC. Translating it yields CASRTGQWNSYEQYF. The V gene is TRBV6-6, the J gene TRBJ2-7, with 7 positions matching TRBD1. With V trimmed by 6 bases and J by 0 bases, 8 bases remained unmatched. The CDR3 is 15 residues long. CDR1 and CDR2 from the germline V gene are MNHNY and SVGAGI (reference sequence).

This clone was seen more than once but under ten times. This chain uses TRBV19 with TRBJ1-4, with D uncertain. This CDR3 contains 14 residues. In germline, CDR1 is LNHDA, CDR2 SQIVND (reference sequence). V was clipped by 5 bases and J by 0 bases, with 7 bases between them. This CDR3 reads CASSPSATNEKLFF. The CDR3 nucleotides read TGTGCCAGTAGTCCGAGTGCAACTAATGAAAAACTGTTTTTT. Full variable domain (remainder filled in from reference TRBV19 and TRBJ1-4): DGGITQSPKYLFRKEGQNVTLSCEQNLNHDAMYWYRQDPGQGLRLIYYSQIVNDFQKGDIAEGYSVSREKKESFPLTVTSAQKNPTAFYLCASSPSATNEKLFFGSGTQLSVL.

CDR3 in DNA: TGCGCCAGCAGCCAAGATCCACTAGGCGGCGAGCAGTACTTC. Amino acid sequence: CASSQDPLGGEQYF. The V call is TRBV4-3, the J call TRBJ2-5; D is perhaps TRBD2 (5 bases). Matching the DNA end better, TRBJ2-7 makes the J call doubtful. Germline CDR1 LGHNA, CDR2 YSLEER. The CDR3 length is 14 residues.

V and J are TRBV7-3 and TRBJ1-6; no clear D gene. Deletions cut 2 bases from V and 1 base from J, with 9 bases between. The CDR3 spans 16 residues. The V gene's germline CDR1 is SGHTA and CDR2 FQGTGA. The CDR3 region has the DNA TGTGCCAGCAGCTTAGGGGAGGCGTCCTATAATTCACCCCTCCACTTT. Protein product: CASSLGEASYNSPLHF.

DNA for the CDR3: TGCAGCGTTGGCTCGACAGGGGCAGTGGTTGGGCAGTACTTC. The encoded protein is CSVGSTGAVVGQYF. The V and J genes are TRBV29-1 and TRBJ2-7; 8 bases are shared with TRBD1. J lost 9 bases, V lost 4 bases, and 14 bases had no gene match. Per germline, CDR1 SQVTM and CDR2 ANQGSEA. The CDR3 sequence is 14 residues long.

The rearrangement joins TRBV7-9 to TRBJ2-5; 8 bases line up with TRBD2. Germline CDR1 and CDR2: SEHNR and FQNEAQ (reference sequence). The ends lost 4 bases at V and 0 bases at J; junction bases unmatched: 7. CDR3 length: 16 residues. The DNA of the CDR3 is TGTGCCAGCAGCTCTATGCCAGCGGGGGACCAAGAGACCCAGTACTTC. Translating it yields CASSSMPAGDQETQYF. The full variable domain, in which reference TRBV7-9 and TRBJ2-5 provide the parts outside the CDR3, is DTGVSQNPRHKITKRGQNVTFRCDPISEHNRLYWYRQTLGQGPEFLTYFQNEAQLEKSRLLSDRFSAERPKGSFSTLEIQRTEQGDSAMYLCASSSMPAGDQETQYFGPGTRLLVL.

V is TRBV9 and J is TRBJ2-3; D is possibly TRBD2 (5 bases). Germline V CDR1 and CDR2: SGDLS, YYNGEE. This CDR3 has 14 residues. Trimming shortened V by 7 bases and J by 4 bases, and 16 bases separated the two germline ends. The CDR3 DNA reads as TGTGCCAGCTCCCGTAAAGACTATCCAGATACGCAGTATTTT. Translating it yields CASSRKDYPDTQYF.

This chain joins TRBV6-5 and TRBJ1-6; 7 nucleotides agree with TRBD1. The germline gives CDR1 MNHEY, CDR2 SVGAGI. CDR3 length: 14 amino acids. Trimming took 6 bases from V and 4 from J; bases not matched to a gene: 3. CDR3: CASSPGQYNSPLHF. As DNA, the CDR3 is TGTGCCAGCAGCCCGGGACAGTATAATTCACCCCTCCACTTT.

This clone was picked up a small number of times. The V gene is TRBV7-9, the J gene TRBJ1-2, with a weak D call TRBD1 (6 bases). CDR1 and CDR2 (germline): SEHNR, FQNEAQ (reference sequence). V dropped 5 bases and J dropped 5 bases, with 15 bases sitting between them. The CDR3 length is 14 residues. This CDR3 reads CASSPLRGSYGYTF. The CDR3, as DNA: TGTGCCAGCAGCCCCCTCAGGGGAAGTTATGGCTACACCTTC.

The chain uses TRBV13 and TRBJ1-1; TRBD1 is a possible D gene (5 bases). The V gene lost 1 base and the J gene lost 4 bases, with 25 bases spanning the gap. The CDR3 length is 19 residues. Per the germline V gene, CDR1 is PRHDT and CDR2 is FYEKMQ (reference sequence). The CDR3 DNA reads TGTGCCAGCAGCTTAGTAAAAAAGGTAGGAGCCCGGGGGGGCACTGAAGCTTTCTTT. Translating it yields CASSLVKKVGARGGTEAFF.

This clone has only a few counts. The chain couples TRBV7-2 to TRBJ1-2, with a weak D call TRBD1 (5 bases). Germline V gene data show CDR1 as SGHTA and CDR2 as FQGNSA. The ends were cut back, 4 bases at V and 1 base at J, with 13 bases in the middle. The CDR3 has 15 amino acids. The CDR3 is CASSYPGGVNYGYTF. Here the CDR3 DNA reads TGTGCCAGCAGCTACCCCGGAGGGGTTAACTATGGCTACACCTTC.

This chain connects TRBV7-9 to TRBJ1-4; maybe TRBD1 (6 bases). The CDR3 is 14 amino acids. CDR1 and CDR2 (germline): SEHNR, FQNEAQ (reference sequence). V was shortened by 5 bases and J by 8 bases, with 15 bases between the two germline ends. DNA of the CDR3: TGTGCCAGCAGCCCGTCGGGACATCAAGAAAAACTGTTTTTT. This encodes CASSPSGHQEKLFF.

The chain is built from TRBV28 and TRBJ2-7; D is perhaps TRBD2 (6 bases). Germline CDR1 is MDHEN and CDR2 is SYDVKM. The CDR3 covers 11 residues. Trimming removed 8 bases from V and 4 bases from J, with 9 bases in between. The CDR3 DNA is TGTGCCAGCGGGCGGGATTACGAGCAGTACTTC. It translates to CASGRDYEQYF.

This clone was counted a few times. The chain uses TRBV10-3 and TRBJ1-2, with D unresolved. Germline loops: CDR1 ENHRY, CDR2 SYGVKD. This CDR3 comprises 13 residues. V was shortened by 0 bases and J by 6 bases, with 8 bases between the two germline ends. The CDR3 loop is CAISESAGNGYTF. The CDR3 coding sequence is TGTGCCATCAGTGAGTCGGCGGGAAATGGCTACACCTTC.

DNA for the CDR3: TGTGCCAGCAGCTTAGGGGACAGGGGGGTCTATGGCTACACCTTC. It is translated as CASSLGDRGVYGYTF. The J gene is TRBJ1-2, the V gene TRBV7-8; 11 bases are a match to TRBD1. The CDR3 consists of 15 residues. CDR1 and CDR2 (germline): SGHVS, FQNEAQ. The trim removed 1 base at V and 4 bases at J, leaving 2 bases unmatched.

The chain joins TRBV9 to TRBJ2-5; TRBD1 aligns across 9 bases. V shed 0 bases, J shed 0 bases, and the junction held 6 bases outside the gene matches. CDR1 and CDR2 (germline): SGDLS, YYNGEE. This CDR3 contains 17 residues. CDR3 DNA sequence: TGTGCCAGCAGCGTAGATGGGACAGGGTTCTACCAAGAGACCCAGTACTTC. Translated: CASSVDGTGFYQETQYF.

V and J are TRBV4-2 and TRBJ1-1; D might be TRBD1 (5 bases). The CDR3 contains 13 residues. Trimming pared 5 bases from V and 1 base from J, leaving 8 bases between. The germline V gene has CDR1 LGHNA and CDR2 YNFKEQ. The DNA of the CDR3 is TGTGCCAGCAGCAAAACAGGGAACACTGAAGCTTTCTTT. Encoded protein: CASSKTGNTEAFF.

The gene calls are TRBV6-5 and TRBJ1-2; TRBD1 is a possible D gene (5 bases). The CDR3 contains 13 residues. V lost 8 bases, J lost 7 bases, and 17 bases lay in between. Germline CDR1 reads MNHEY; CDR2 reads SVGAGI. The CDR3 DNA sequence: TGTGCCAGCTCCACCCGCTGGGGGGGTGGCTACACCTTC. This sequence encodes CASSTRWGGGYTF.

V gene TRBV7-2 combines with J gene TRBJ1-2; no clear D. Germline CDR1 reads SGHTA; CDR2 reads FQGNSA. V was shortened by 5 bases and J by 5 bases, with 9 bases between the two germline ends. The CDR3 has 12 residues. DNA of the CDR3: TGTGCCAGCAGCGCCGGAGGATATGGCTACACCTTC. Translated: CASSAGGYGYTF.

The V gene is TRBV5-1, the J gene TRBJ2-2; 9 nucleotides line up with TRBD1. The CDR3 spans 17 residues. The germline CDR1 and CDR2 sequences are SGHRS and YFSETQ. The ends lost 6 bases at V and 4 bases at J; junction bases unmatched: 13. The CDR3 sequence is CASTPGQGPGGTGELFF. The CDR3 DNA is TGCGCCAGCACCCCGGGACAGGGACCGGGGGGCACCGGGGAGCTGTTTTTT.

The chain recombines TRBV29-1 with TRBJ2-7, with D unclear. This CDR3 spans 14 amino acids. Trimming took off 4 bases at V and 2 bases at J, with 15 bases between the two ends. CDR1 and CDR2 from the germline V gene are SQVTM and ANQGSEA. This chain's CDR3 is CSVGSRLPPYEQYF. DNA for the CDR3: TGCAGCGTTGGATCGCGCTTACCCCCCTACGAGCAGTACTTC.

This rearrangement joins TRBV7-2 to TRBJ2-5, with D tentatively TRBD2 (6 bases). With the DNA end fitting TRBJ2-7 better, the J assignment may be wrong. The germline V gene encodes CDR1 SGHTA and CDR2 FQGNSA. The length of the CDR3 is 14 residues. CDR3 sequence (DNA): TGTGCCAGCAGGCCTTATAGCGGCCCTTACGAGCAGTACTTC. Encoded protein: CASRPYSGPYEQYF.

The chain links TRBV19 to TRBJ1-2, with 7 bases matching TRBD1. The CDR3 has 18 amino acids. Germline trimming cut 4 bases from V and 5 bases from J; bases unmatched to any gene: 19. Germline-derived CDR1 and CDR2 are LNHDA and SQIVND (reference sequence). This CDR3 is CASSTGTGTAKALYGYTF. CDR3 bases: TGTGCCAGTAGTACCGGAACCGGGACAGCAAAAGCGTTATATGGCTACACCTTC.

This chain joins TRBV29-1 and TRBJ2-3; 11 nucleotides agree with TRBD2. The CDR3 length is 20 residues. The germline V gene has CDR1 SQVTM and CDR2 ANQGSEA. V lost 2 bases and J lost 0; bases outside the gene matches: 16. The CDR3 reads CSVEHLPLAGESRSTDTQYF. DNA for the CDR3: TGCAGCGTTGAACACCTCCCACTAGCGGGAGAAAGTAGGAGCACAGATACGCAGTATTTT.

Here the CDR3 DNA reads TGTGCCAGCAGTCACAGGGAGTTGAGCTATGGCTACACCTTC. Translation: CASSHRELSYGYTF. The rearrangement uses TRBV28 and TRBJ1-2; possibly TRBD1 for D (6 bases). The CDR3 length is 14 residues. Germline CDR1 reads MDHEN; CDR2 reads SYDVKM. V was trimmed by 5 bases and J by 4 bases, leaving 14 bases between them.

CDR3 amino acids: CASSLIGGATDTQYF. The CDR3 DNA is TGTGCCAGCAGCTTAATCGGGGGGGCCACAGATACGCAGTATTTT. The V call is TRBV7-9, the J call TRBJ2-3; 8 nucleotides line up with TRBD2. After removal of 2 bases from V and 2 bases from J, the junction contained 3 bases not matched to a gene. CDR1 is SEHNR and CDR2 is FQNEAQ in the germline V gene (reference sequence). The length of the CDR3 is 15 residues.